This TCR beta chain comes out of a study of cytomegalovirus exposure and HLA in healthy donors. PCR used 60 Vbeta primers and 13 Jbeta primers. Measured with immunoSEQ multiplex PCR; TCRdb has only the in-frame clones, and not every one. The sample holds 100,000 to 150,000 clones. Each donor was healthy, and each was a bone marrow donor. The receptor was isolated from a woman aged 35 to 49 in good health and CMV-seronegative. Specimen: PBMCs.

CDR3 loop: CASSRGGEHEKLFF. The DNA for the CDR3 is TGCGCCAGCAGCCGGGGGGGGGAGCATGAAAAACTGTTTTTT. The chain couples TRBV5-1 to TRBJ1-4, with D perhaps TRBD1 (5 bases). Trimming shortened V by 4 bases and J by 6 bases, and 13 bases separated the two germline ends. Germline V gene data show CDR1 as SGHRS and CDR2 as YFSETQ. This CDR3 spans 14 amino acids.